The 31 T cell receptor beta chains below come from one sample, sequenced in a study of T cells in Graves' hyperthyroidism and ophthalmopathy. Amplified regions were TCR beta CDR3 sequences from RNA transcripts. TCR CDR3 underwent first-round RT-PCR with the HTBI primer set. MiXCR, run by TCRdb on the multiplex PCR reads, gives a single entry per CDR3 protein. Of hundreds of thousands of distinct CDR3 sequences in the sample, just over 45% were seen once. Sequencing used peripheral blood or thyroid tissue (not recorded which). The receptors shown here come from a woman between 18 and 30 years old with Graves' hyperthyroidism.

The chain recombines TRBV10-3 with TRBJ2-2; D is perhaps TRBD2 (6 bases). V was cut by 10 bases and J by 4 bases, with 16 bases left in between. Looked up from germline, CDR1 is ENHRY and CDR2 is SYGVKD. This CDR3 comprises 14 residues. The CDR3 DNA is TGTGCCACCCGGAGGTTAGCGGCCACCGGGGAGCTGTTTTTT. This sequence encodes CATRRLAATGELFF.

In this sample, this clonotype turned up a few times. V gene TRBV10-3 combines with J gene TRBJ2-7; 9 positions match TRBD1. V shed 6 bases, J shed 1 base, and the junction held 10 bases outside the gene matches. CDR3 length equals 16 residues. The germline CDR1 and CDR2 sequences are ENHRY and SYGVKD. CDR3 loop: CAIRYSGTGLSYEQYF. The CDR3 DNA sequence: TGTGCCATCAGATACTCCGGGACAGGGTTATCCTACGAGCAGTACTTC.

V is TRBV7-9 and J is TRBJ1-2; D unresolved. Trimming left V 5 bases short and J 11 bases short, with 18 bases between. Germline V gene sequence: CDR1 SEHNR, CDR2 FQNEAQ (reference sequence). The CDR3 is 13 amino acids. CDR3 loop: CASSTTRSDRYTF. The CDR3 DNA follows: TGTGCCAGCAGCACAACCCGGAGTGATAGGTACACCTTC.

This clonotype was counted only a few times. The chain carries TRBV7-9 and TRBJ1-5, with TRBD1 matching 7 bases. Trimming cost V 4 bases and J 5 bases; bases outside gene matches: 8. Germline V gene lookup returns CDR1 SEHNR and CDR2 FQNEAQ (reference sequence). The CDR3 consists of 15 residues. The CDR3 DNA is TGTGCCAGCAGCTATGCCGGGACAGCGGATCAGCCCCAGCATTTT. It codes for CASSYAGTADQPQHF.

This sequence joins TRBV12-3 or TRBV12-4 and TRBJ1-1; D unresolved. V lost 5 bases and J 8 bases, leaving 9 bases between the germline ends. The CDR3 is 11 residues long. CDR3 DNA sequence: TGTGCCAGCAGTGTAGGGCCCGAAGCTTTCTTT. Translating gives CASSVGPEAFF.

This clonotype has ten or more counts. This chain joins TRBV7-9 and TRBJ1-2; D possibly corresponds to TRBD1 (6 bases). The germline gives CDR1 SEHNR, CDR2 FQNEAQ (reference sequence). Trimming stripped 1 base from V and 4 bases from J, with 16 bases between. The CDR3 totals 16 residues. The DNA for the CDR3 is TGTGCCAGCAGCTTAGGGACAGAAGTGTATGTCTATGGCTACACCTTC. It specifies CASSLGTEVYVYGYTF.

In its sample, this clonotype was seen many times. The rearrangement uses TRBV2 and TRBJ1-2, with unresolved D. The ends were cut back, 1 base at V and 4 bases at J, with 10 bases in the middle. CDR3 length: 14 residues. Germline lookup yields CDR1 SNHLY and CDR2 FYNNEI. CDR3 sequence: CASSEGHRLYGYTF. For the CDR3, the DNA is TGTGCCAGCAGTGAAGGGCACCGCCTCTATGGCTACACCTTC. The entire variable domain, with the rest obtained from reference TRBV2 and TRBJ1-2, is as follows: EPEVTQTPSHQVTQMGQEVILRCVPISNHLYFYWYRQILGQKVEFLVSFYNNEISEKSEIFDDQFSVERPDGSNFTLKIRSTKLEDSAMYFCASSEGHRLYGYTFGSGTRLTVV.

The V gene is TRBV15, the J gene TRBJ2-7; perhaps TRBD1 as D (5 bases). CDR3 length: 13 amino acids. V lost 4 bases and J 4 bases, leaving 11 bases between the germline ends. Germline assignment: CDR1 LNHNV and CDR2 YYDKDF (reference sequence). CDR3 coding DNA: TGTGCCACCAGCACAGGGTTCAGGTACGAGCAGTACTTC. Protein sequence: CATSTGFRYEQYF. Combining the CDR3 with reference TRBV15 and TRBJ2-7 gives the whole variable domain DAMVIQNPRYQVTQFGKPVTLSCSQTLNHNVMYWYQQKSSQAPKLLFHYYDKDFNNEADTPDNFQSRRPNTSFCFLDIRSPGLGDTAMYLCATSTGFRYEQYFGPGTRLTVT.

This chain connects TRBV5-5 to TRBJ2-7; D perhaps matches TRBD1 (6 bases). This CDR3 has 15 residues. Trimming left V 4 bases short and J 0 bases short, with 14 bases between. Germline loops: CDR1 SGHKS, CDR2 YYEKEE (reference sequence). The CDR3 loop reads CASSKDSSSSYEQYF. As DNA, the CDR3 is TGTGCCAGCAGCAAGGACAGTTCCAGCTCCTACGAGCAGTACTTC.

This chain links TRBV2 with TRBJ1-1, with D hard to call. V was cut by 6 bases and J by 8 bases, with 13 bases left in between. The germline V gene has CDR1 SNHLY and CDR2 FYNNEI. The CDR3 has 12 residues. CDR3 bases: TGTGCCAGCAGCGAACGACGGGCCGAAGCTTTCTTT. This translates into CASSERRAEAFF.

This chain joins TRBV7-9 and TRBJ2-7, with 9 nucleotides matching TRBD1. Looked up from germline, CDR1 is SEHNR and CDR2 is FQNEAQ (reference sequence). There are 15 residues in the CDR3. The J segment lost 0 bases and the V segment lost 3 bases, leaving 3 bases of the junction unmatched. CDR3 amino acids: CASSFRQGVSYEQYF. The CDR3 bases are TGTGCCAGCAGCTTTCGACAGGGGGTCTCCTACGAGCAGTACTTC.

This clonotype was recorded at least ten times. The chain couples TRBV15 to TRBJ1-1, with D hard to call. CDR1 is LNHNV, CDR2 YYDKDF, per germline (reference sequence). V was pared by 5 bases and J by 4 bases, with 14 bases between. CDR3 length: 14 residues. The CDR3 spells CATSYPRGITEAFF. In DNA form, the CDR3 reads TGTGCCACCAGCTACCCCCGTGGGATCACTGAAGCTTTCTTT.

V gene TRBV6-6 combines with J gene TRBJ1-5; D is unclear. CDR1 is MNHNY and CDR2 is SVGAGI in the germline V gene (reference sequence). V lost 5 bases to trimming and J lost 0 bases, with 8 bases between them. CDR3 size: 14 residues. CDR3 residues: CASSIGSSNQPQHF. Here the CDR3 DNA reads TGTGCCAGCAGTATTGGGAGTAGCAATCAGCCCCAGCATTTT.

This clonotype has just a few counts. The rearrangement uses TRBV12-3 or TRBV12-4 and TRBJ1-5, with TRBD1 matching 7 bases. This CDR3 comprises 14 residues. V lost 6 bases, J lost 7 bases, and 9 bases stayed unmatched. In DNA, the CDR3 is TGTGCCAGCAGCCCAGGACAGGCCTCACAGCCCCAGCATTTT. Translation: CASSPGQASQPQHF.

The genes are TRBV7-8 and TRBJ1-5; 10 bases align to TRBD1. The CDR3 totals 14 residues. CDR1 is SGHVS and CDR2 is FQNEAQ in the germline V gene. The CDR3, as DNA: TGTGCTAGAACCCGGACAGGGGGTGGTCAGCCCCAGCATTTT. This sequence encodes CARTRTGGGQPQHF.

This chain links TRBV2 with TRBJ1-1; D gene ambiguous. The V end was cut by 2 bases, the J end by 11 bases, with 12 bases between. The CDR3 sequence is 12 residues long. Germline V CDR1 and CDR2: SNHLY, FYNNEI. This CDR3 reads CASSEQGFKAFF. The CDR3 DNA sequence: TGTGCCAGCAGTGAACAAGGATTCAAGGCTTTCTTT.

The table lists this clonotype with many counts. V is TRBV5-1 and J is TRBJ1-1; D unclear. The germline CDR1 and CDR2 sequences are SGHRS and YFSETQ. The CDR3 loop spans 15 amino acids. V was trimmed by 0 bases and J by 0 bases, leaving 9 bases between them. The CDR3 bases are TGCGCCAGCAGCTTGGCCTCGGGATTGAACACTGAAGCTTTCTTT. The encoded protein is CASSLASGLNTEAFF. Filled out from reference TRBV5-1 and TRBJ1-1, the complete variable domain reads KAGVTQTPRYLIKTRGQQVTLSCSPISGHRSVSWYQQTPGQGLQFLFEYFSETQRNKGNFPGRFSGRQFSNSRSEMNVSTLELGDSALYLCASSLASGLNTEAFFGQGTRLTVV.

This clonotype is a singleton in its sample. The chain is built from TRBV25-1 and TRBJ1-6; 7 positions match TRBD1. CDR1 and CDR2 from the germline V gene are MGHDK and SYGVNS. J gave up 7 bases and V 5 bases, and 14 bases lay outside the gene matches. The CDR3 spans 17 residues. In DNA form, the CDR3 reads TGTGCCAGCAGTTACTCAGGGACAGCGTGGTGGAATTCACCCCTCCACTTT. This codes for CASSYSGTAWWNSPLHF.

The J gene is TRBJ1-6, the V gene TRBV15; TRBD1 might be the D (5 bases). The germline CDR1 and CDR2 sequences are LNHNV and YYDKDF (reference sequence). This CDR3 region has 12 residues. The V end lost 3 bases, the J end lost 8 bases, and 5 bases lay between the germline ends. The CDR3: CATSRGHSPLHF. In DNA, the CDR3 is TGTGCCACCAGCAGGGGACATTCACCCCTCCACTTT.

This clonotype was seen repeatedly, ten times or more. The rearrangement links TRBV24-1 to TRBJ1-2; D is ambiguous. Germline lookup yields CDR1 KGHDR and CDR2 SFDVKD. CDR3 size: 13 residues. Trimming removed 0 bases from V and 7 bases from J, with 8 bases in between. Here the CDR3 reads CATSDLRQSGYTF. The CDR3 nucleotides read TGTGCCACCAGTGATTTGCGACAAAGTGGCTACACCTTC.

The chain is built from TRBV2 and TRBJ1-6; possible D gene TRBD1, 5 bases. The germline CDR1 and CDR2 sequences are SNHLY and FYNNEI. This CDR3 region has 14 residues. The germline V and J ends were trimmed by 5 bases and 9 bases, with 14 bases remaining between them. CDR3 protein: CASSYNGGGSPLHF. The CDR3 bases are TGTGCCAGCAGTTACAACGGGGGTGGTTCACCCCTCCACTTT.

This clonotype was observed a handful of times. This sequence joins TRBV7-9 and TRBJ1-2, with 7 bases that match TRBD1. The CDR3 totals 13 residues. Germline CDR1 and CDR2: SEHNR and FQNEAQ (reference sequence). J was trimmed by 8 bases and V by 1 base; bases with no gene match: 4. Written as DNA, the CDR3 is TGTGCCAGCAGCTTAGGGGACAGAGAAGGCTACACCTTC. Residues: CASSLGDREGYTF.

This clonotype was observed a handful of times. This rearrangement joins TRBV5-1 to TRBJ2-5; 8 positions agree with TRBD2. The CDR3 has 15 amino acids. Unmatched junction bases numbered 8, after V lost 2 bases and J lost 5 bases. The germline CDR1 and CDR2 sequences are SGHRS and YFSETQ. The CDR3 nucleotides read TGCGCCAGCAGCTTCATACTAGCGGTTCGGGAGACCCAGTACTTC. Translating gives CASSFILAVRETQYF. The complete variable domain, with remaining parts taken from reference TRBV5-1 and TRBJ2-5, reads KAGVTQTPRYLIKTRGQQVTLSCSPISGHRSVSWYQQTPGQGLQFLFEYFSETQRNKGNFPGRFSGRQFSNSRSEMNVSTLELGDSALYLCASSFILAVRETQYFGPGTRLLVL.

V gene TRBV14 combines with J gene TRBJ1-4; D is undetermined. CDR1 SGHDN and CDR2 FVKESK come from the germline V gene. There are 15 residues in the CDR3. V lost 3 bases and J lost 8, with 16 bases in between. CDR3 region: CASSHALGFREKLFF. The CDR3 DNA follows: TGTGCCAGCAGCCACGCTTTAGGTTTTCGGGAAAAACTGTTTTTT.

A few counts support this clonotype. This chain joins TRBV7-6 and TRBJ2-7; possible D gene TRBD2, 7 bases. Per the germline V gene, CDR1 is SGHVS and CDR2 is FNYEAQ. This CDR3 region has 12 residues. Trimming cost V 8 bases and J 6 bases, with 14 bases left between them. The CDR3 here is CASGPGEGEQYF. The CDR3 DNA reads TGTGCCAGCGGCCCAGGGGAGGGCGAGCAGTACTTC.

The V and J genes are TRBV7-9 and TRBJ1-1; D is ambiguous. V shed 7 bases and J shed 1 base, with 10 bases lying between them. Germline V CDR1 and CDR2: SEHNR, FQNEAQ (reference sequence). The CDR3 extends over 13 amino acids. The CDR3 nucleotides read TGTGCCAGCACCAAAGAGTCGAACACTGAAGCTTTCTTT. Its protein is CASTKESNTEAFF. The full variable domain, in which reference TRBV7-9 and TRBJ1-1 provide the parts outside the CDR3, is DTGVSQNPRHKITKRGQNVTFRCDPISEHNRLYWYRQTLGQGPEFLTYFQNEAQLEKSRLLSDRFSAERPKGSFSTLEIQRTEQGDSAMYLCASTKESNTEAFFGQGTRLTVV.

This clonotype was seen more than once but under ten times. The chain employs TRBV20-1 and TRBJ2-5; no reliable D call. Deletions cut 4 bases from V and 1 base from J, with 10 bases between. The germline V gene has CDR1 DFQATT and CDR2 SNEGSKA (reference sequence). The CDR3 runs 13 residues. The CDR3 here is CSATYGSQETQYF. The DNA of the CDR3 is TGCAGTGCTACCTATGGGTCCCAAGAGACCCAGTACTTC.

This clonotype was seen a few times. CDR3 loop: CASSEYQLGEETQYF. In DNA, the CDR3 is TGTGCCAGCAGTGAATACCAACTAGGGGAGGAGACCCAGTACTTC. The chain recombines TRBV25-1 with TRBJ2-5; D tentatively fits TRBD1 or TRBD2 (5 bases each). Between the trimmed V and J ends, which lost 0 bases and 5 bases, there was a span of 13 bases. The CDR3 loop spans 15 amino acids. The V gene's germline CDR1 is MGHDK and CDR2 SYGVNS.

The sample holds a few counts of this clonotype. V and J are TRBV7-9 and TRBJ1-1; D possibly corresponds to TRBD1 (5 bases). Germline V CDR1 and CDR2: SEHNR, FQNEAQ (reference sequence). V dropped 4 bases and J dropped 6 bases, with 15 bases sitting between them. The CDR3 is 14 amino acids. For the CDR3, the DNA is TGTGCCAGCAGCTCCAAAGACAGATCGCCTGAAGCTTTCTTT. Its protein is CASSSKDRSPEAFF. Combining the CDR3 with reference TRBV7-9 and TRBJ1-1 gives the whole variable domain DTGVSQNPRHKITKRGQNVTFRCDPISEHNRLYWYRQTLGQGPEFLTYFQNEAQLEKSRLLSDRFSAERPKGSFSTLEIQRTEQGDSAMYLCASSSKDRSPEAFFGQGTRLTVV.

The rearrangement links TRBV15 to TRBJ2-2, with D hard to call. The CDR3 extends over 13 amino acids. Germline CDR1 and CDR2: LNHNV and YYDKDF (reference sequence). V lost 3 bases to trimming and J lost 6 bases, with 8 bases between them. As DNA, the CDR3 is TGTGCCACCAGCAGCGATGAACCCGGGGAGCTGTTTTTT. Encoded protein: CATSSDEPGELFF.

CDR3: CASSPSVGGETQYF. In DNA form, the CDR3 reads TGTGCCAGCAGCCCTAGCGTTGGGGGTGAGACCCAGTACTTC. This chain connects TRBV7-2 to TRBJ2-5; tentatively, D is TRBD2 (6 bases). Trimming took 5 bases from V and 5 from J, leaving 15 bases between them. CDR1 is SGHTA, CDR2 FQGNSA, per germline. The CDR3 is 14 residues long.